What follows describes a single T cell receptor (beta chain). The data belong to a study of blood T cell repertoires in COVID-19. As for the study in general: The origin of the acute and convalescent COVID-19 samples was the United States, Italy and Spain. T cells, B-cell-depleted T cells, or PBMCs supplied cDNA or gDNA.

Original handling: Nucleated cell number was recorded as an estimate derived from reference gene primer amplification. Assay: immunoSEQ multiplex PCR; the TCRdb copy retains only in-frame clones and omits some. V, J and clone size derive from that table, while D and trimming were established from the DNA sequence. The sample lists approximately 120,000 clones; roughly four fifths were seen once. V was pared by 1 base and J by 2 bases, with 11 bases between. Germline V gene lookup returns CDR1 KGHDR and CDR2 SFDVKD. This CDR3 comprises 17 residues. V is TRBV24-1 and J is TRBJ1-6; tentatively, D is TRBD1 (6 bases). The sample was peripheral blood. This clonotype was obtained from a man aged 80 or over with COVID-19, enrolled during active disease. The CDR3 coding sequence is TGTGCCACCAGTGATTTCCAGGGGCGAACCTATAATTCACCCCTCCACTTT. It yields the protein CATSDFQGRTYNSPLHF.